The next 26 T cell receptor beta chains were all read from a single sample in a study of CD8 T cells in ankylosing spondylitis. Which antigens these TCRs recognize remains unknown. In TCRdb, the 5' RACE reads were re-called with MiXCR into one record per CDR3 protein. The sample yields a few hundred thousand distinct CDR3 sequences, around 20% seen once. Study conclusions and caveats: Within ankylosing spondylitis blood, a TCR beta motif made up of seven to nine highly homologous variants appeared to be characteristic.

Material for sequencing was blood, either unsorted or a sorted T cell fraction (not recorded which). The receptors stem from a male donor with ankylosing spondylitis.

The rearrangement uses TRBV28 and TRBJ2-5; 9 nucleotides line up with TRBD2. Unmatched junction bases numbered 11, after V lost 4 bases and J lost 5 bases. The germline gives CDR1 MDHEN, CDR2 SYDVKM. The CDR3 is made up of 16 amino acids. The CDR3 loop is CASSSVLAGVWETQYF. Written as DNA, the CDR3 is TGTGCCAGCAGTTCTGTGTTAGCGGGAGTCTGGGAGACCCAGTACTTC.

This clonotype was seen a handful of times. The genes are TRBV28 and TRBJ1-2, with D possibly matching TRBD1 (6 bases). The germline CDR1 and CDR2 sequences are MDHEN and SYDVKM. This CDR3 contains 16 residues. The V end lost 0 bases, the J end lost 4 bases, and 15 bases lay between the germline ends. Here the CDR3 reads CASSLWGRGQVYGYTF. The CDR3 nucleotides read TGTGCCAGCAGTTTATGGGGCCGGGGGCAGGTCTATGGCTACACCTTC.

This clonotype was observed a handful of times. This rearrangement joins TRBV10-3 to TRBJ2-2; D is uncertain. The CDR3 runs to 15 residues. CDR1 and CDR2 from the germline V gene are ENHRY and SYGVKD. V was clipped by 5 bases and J by 0 bases, with 10 bases between them. The CDR3 loop reads CAISFVATNTGELFF. In nucleotides, the CDR3 is TGTGCCATCAGTTTTGTGGCTACGAACACCGGGGAGCTGTTTTTT.

The V call is TRBV5-1, the J call TRBJ1-3; no definite D call. Germline V CDR1 and CDR2: SGHRS, YFSETQ. V was trimmed by 0 bases and J by 4 bases, leaving 8 bases between them. The CDR3 is 14 residues long. The chain's CDR3 is CASSLGANGNTIYF. CDR3 sequence (DNA): TGCGCCAGCAGCTTGGGTGCAAACGGAAACACCATATATTTT. The whole variable domain, filled in from reference TRBV5-1 and TRBJ1-3, reads KAGVTQTPRYLIKTRGQQVTLSCSPISGHRSVSWYQQTPGQGLQFLFEYFSETQRNKGNFPGRFSGRQFSNSRSEMNVSTLELGDSALYLCASSLGANGNTIYFGEGSWLTVV.

This clonotype was recorded at least ten times. This chain joins TRBV5-1 and TRBJ2-2; D might be TRBD1 (6 bases). Germline assignment: CDR1 SGHRS and CDR2 YFSETQ. Trimming took off 3 bases at V and 0 bases at J, with 12 bases between the two ends. The CDR3 has 16 residues. For the CDR3, the DNA is TGCGCCAGCAGCTGGACCGGACAGCCGAACACCGGGGAGCTGTTTTTT. It codes for CASSWTGQPNTGELFF.

In this sample, this clonotype turned up many times. The genes are TRBV29-1 and TRBJ1-1; D is perhaps TRBD1 (6 bases). From germline, CDR1 is SQVTM and CDR2 ANQGSEA. CDR3 size: 13 residues. V lost 7 bases, J lost 4 bases, and 16 bases lay in between. CDR3 bases: TGCAGCGCATCTAGGGGGGAAGGCACTGAAGCTTTCTTT. Its translation is CSASRGEGTEAFF.

The V and J genes are TRBV10-3 and TRBJ2-2, with TRBD2 identical over 10 bases. The CDR3 sequence is 13 residues long. CDR1 is ENHRY and CDR2 is SYGVKD in the germline V gene. V gave up 10 bases and J gave up 6 bases; unmatched junction bases: 5. The CDR3 nucleotides read TGTGCCACGACTAGCGGGCCTGCCGGGGAGCTGTTTTTT. Encoded protein: CATTSGPAGELFF.

This clonotype turned up a few times. This chain uses TRBV10-3 with TRBJ2-3; 9 positions agree with TRBD2. V was pared by 0 bases and J by 3 bases, with 7 bases of the junction left unmatched. Germline CDR1 is ENHRY and CDR2 is SYGVKD. This CDR3 spans 17 amino acids. DNA of the CDR3: TGTGCCATCAGTGAGTCGGATAGCGGGAGTGTGACAGATACGCAGTATTTT. Translation gives CAISESDSGSVTDTQYF.

This chain links TRBV7-2 with TRBJ2-1, with 7 positions matching TRBD2. CDR1 SGHTA and CDR2 FQGNSA come from the germline V gene. The CDR3 covers 14 residues. The ends lost 6 bases at V and 5 bases at J; junction bases unmatched: 7. CDR3 residues: CASSAGVFNNEQFF. The CDR3 DNA sequence: TGTGCCAGCAGTGCGGGAGTTTTCAACAATGAGCAGTTCTTC. Based on the CDR3 plus reference TRBV7-2 and TRBJ2-1, the full variable domain is GAGVSQSPSNKVTEKGKDVELRCDPISGHTALYWYRQSLGQGLEFLIYFQGNSAPDKSGLPSDRFSAERTGGSVSTLTIQRTQQEDSAVYLCASSAGVFNNEQFFGPGTRLTVL.

CDR3 sequence reads: CATTLAGSYNEQFF. CDR3 coding DNA: TGTGCCACCACCCTAGCGGGTTCTTACAATGAGCAGTTCTTC. The chain links TRBV12-3 or TRBV12-4 to TRBJ2-1; TRBD2 agrees at 8 bases. The CDR3 covers 14 residues. V shed 10 bases, J shed 4 bases, and the junction held 9 bases outside the gene matches.

This sequence joins TRBV3-1 and TRBJ2-1; 11 nucleotides agree with TRBD2. J was trimmed by 7 bases and V by 3 bases; bases with no gene match: 8. The CDR3 runs 16 residues. Germline assignment: CDR1 LGHDT and CDR2 YNNKEL (reference sequence). This chain's CDR3 is CASSHVTSGIRNEQFF. The CDR3, as DNA: TGTGCCAGCAGCCACGTGACTAGCGGGATTCGGAATGAGCAGTTCTTC.

This clonotype was seen ten or more times. This rearrangement joins TRBV29-1 to TRBJ2-6; D uncertain. The germline V gene encodes CDR1 SQVTM and CDR2 ANQGSEA. Deletions cut 1 base from V and 2 bases from J, with 15 bases between. The CDR3 loop spans 17 amino acids. The CDR3 region has the DNA TGCAGCGTTGAAGGTTTGGGCTCAGGTACTGGGGCCAACGTCCTGACTTTC. This encodes CSVEGLGSGTGANVLTF.

This clonotype was detected many times. This chain joins TRBV7-9 and TRBJ2-7; the D is unclear. This CDR3 has 14 amino acids. V was shortened by 3 bases and J by 0 bases, with 9 bases between the two germline ends. CDR1 is SEHNR, CDR2 FQNEAQ, per germline (reference sequence). CDR3 residues: CASSFLPSSYEQYF. In DNA form, the CDR3 reads TGTGCCAGCAGCTTTCTCCCTAGCTCCTACGAGCAGTACTTC.

This clonotype appeared a few times. The genes are TRBV5-5 and TRBJ1-6; TRBD1 agrees at 7 bases. The CDR3 loop spans 15 amino acids. The V and J ends lost 4 bases and 11 bases, in that order; junction bases with no gene match: 12. Germline V gene lookup returns CDR1 SGHKS and CDR2 YYEKEE (reference sequence). This CDR3 reads CASSPTGQAGAPLHF. In nucleotides, the CDR3 is TGTGCCAGCAGCCCGACCGGACAGGCAGGGGCACCCCTCCACTTT.

This clonotype was counted between two and nine times. The rearrangement joins TRBV6-1 to TRBJ2-7; no clear D. Germline V lookup: CDR1 MNHNS, CDR2 SASEGT. The V end was cut by 2 bases, the J end by 6 bases, with 5 bases between. This CDR3 contains 11 residues. CDR3 region: CASSEFGEQYF. The CDR3 DNA reads TGTGCCAGCAGTGAATTCGGCGAGCAGTACTTC.

The chain is built from TRBV20-1 and TRBJ2-5; TRBD2 matches at 7 bases. The germline V gene has CDR1 DFQATT and CDR2 SNEGSKA (reference sequence). Trimming removed 6 bases from V and 3 bases from J; junction bases left unmatched: 10. The CDR3 has 14 residues. The CDR3 here is CSAQRAGIKETQYF. CDR3 in DNA: TGCAGTGCCCAAAGAGCGGGAATAAAAGAGACCCAGTACTTC.

This sequence joins TRBV28 and TRBJ2-2; possible D gene TRBD1, 6 bases. V was clipped by 10 bases and J by 6 bases, with 21 bases between them. Germline-derived CDR1 and CDR2 are MDHEN and SYDVKM. The CDR3 totals 15 residues. This CDR3 is CATRGRVGKAGELFF. CDR3 bases: TGTGCCACCAGGGGCAGGGTAGGAAAGGCCGGGGAGCTGTTTTTT.

The J gene is TRBJ2-1, the V gene TRBV9, with TRBD2 identical over 10 bases. The trim removed 0 bases at V and 7 bases at J, leaving 1 base unmatched. This CDR3 spans 14 amino acids. Looked up from germline, CDR1 is SGDLS and CDR2 is YYNGEE. The DNA of the CDR3 is TGTGCCAGCAGCGTAGGAGCGGGAGGGAATGAGCAGTTCTTC. Translating it yields CASSVGAGGNEQFF.

This chain joins TRBV7-2 and TRBJ2-7, with 9 bases aligning to TRBD2. Germline CDR1 is SGHTA and CDR2 is FQGNSA. CDR3 length: 16 amino acids. V lost 5 bases to trimming and J lost 1 base; unmatched junction nucleotides: 9. Here the CDR3 DNA reads TGTGCCAGCAGCCGCCAGGGGGGACTAGCATCCTACGAGCAGTACTTC. As protein: CASSRQGGLASYEQYF.

As for this clonotype: A read error is possible here, since a much larger clone lies one base away. V usage is TRBV14 and J usage is TRBJ1-2; D gene unclear. V was cut by 0 bases and J by 3 bases, with 5 bases left in between. Germline loops: CDR1 SGHDN, CDR2 FVKESK. CDR3 length equals 13 residues. CDR3 DNA: TGTGCCAGCAGCCAAGAAATGGACTATGGCTACACCTTC. Its protein is CASSQEMDYGYTF.

V usage is TRBV19 and J usage is TRBJ2-2; D ambiguous. The CDR3 length is 14 residues. Trimming took off 6 bases at V and 3 bases at J, with 11 bases between the two ends. CDR1 and CDR2 from the germline V gene are LNHDA and SQIVND (reference sequence). CDR3 in amino acids: CASRRVGDTGELFF. In DNA, the CDR3 is TGTGCCAGTAGACGGGTTGGTGACACCGGGGAGCTGTTTTTT.

This clonotype was observed a handful of times. The genes are TRBV5-8 and TRBJ1-5, with D possibly TRBD1 on 5 matching bases. The germline gives CDR1 SGHTS, CDR2 YDEGEE. Trimming removed 5 bases from V and 2 bases from J, with 11 bases in between. The length of the CDR3 is 14 residues. The CDR3 loop is CASRGPGGNQPQHF. The CDR3 nucleotides are TGTGCCAGCAGGGGACCGGGGGGCAATCAGCCCCAGCATTTT.

The chain joins TRBV9 to TRBJ2-5; either TRBD1 or TRBD2 may supply D (5 bases each). The CDR3 sequence is 14 residues long. Per the germline V gene, CDR1 is SGDLS and CDR2 is YYNGEE. V was clipped by 3 bases and J by 2 bases, with 11 bases between them. The CDR3 nucleotides are TGTGCCAGCAGCGGAGGTGGGACGCAAGAGACCCAGTACTTC. It encodes CASSGGGTQETQYF.

This clonotype was counted a few times. The chain uses TRBV7-2 and TRBJ2-7; D remains unclear. V dropped 5 bases and J dropped 3 bases, with 14 bases sitting between them. The CDR3 covers 14 residues. Looked up from germline, CDR1 is SGHTA and CDR2 is FQGNSA. Here the CDR3 reads CASSPQMSYYEQYF. In nucleotides, the CDR3 is TGTGCCAGCAGCCCCCAAATGAGCTACTACGAGCAGTACTTC.

This chain joins TRBV7-2 and TRBJ2-3; 8 positions agree with TRBD2. Trimming at V came to 5 bases and at J to 0 bases, leaving 7 bases not matched to a gene. Germline V gene sequence: CDR1 SGHTA, CDR2 FQGNSA. This CDR3 contains 16 residues. This CDR3 is CASSVLADASTDTQYF. CDR3 sequence (DNA): TGTGCCAGCAGCGTACTAGCGGATGCTAGCACAGATACGCAGTATTTT.

The chain has TRBV20-1 and TRBJ1-5, with 8 bases identical to TRBD1. CDR3 length equals 15 residues. With 5 bases clipped from V and 5 bases from J, the junction kept 11 bases outside the gene matches. Germline V gives CDR1 DFQATT, CDR2 SNEGSKA (reference sequence). In nucleotides, the CDR3 is TGCAGTGCTCGACTGGACAGGGCCTGGGATCAGCCCCAGCATTTT. Its protein is CSARLDRAWDQPQHF.